This T cell receptor (beta chain) is from a study of blood T cell repertoires in COVID-19. In the authors' workflow: How many nucleated cells were present was estimated from reference gene primer amplification. Only in-frame clones appear in the TCRdb table, and some are missing; sequencing was by immunoSEQ multiplex PCR. For V, J and clone size, that table is used; D and trimming come from the DNA. The repertoire holds approximately 320,000 clones, with 85% as singletons. The CDR3 contains 13 residues. V was pared by 3 bases and J by 2 bases, with 7 bases between. The sample taken for sequencing was peripheral blood. This sequence was found in a human donor in a cohort sampled during active COVID-19. The chain uses TRBV12-3 or TRBV12-4 and TRBJ2-5; TRBD2 is a possible D gene (5 bases). The CDR3: CASSFRGQETQYF. As DNA, the CDR3 is TGTGCCAGCAGTTTTCGGGGTCAAGAGACCCAGTACTTC.